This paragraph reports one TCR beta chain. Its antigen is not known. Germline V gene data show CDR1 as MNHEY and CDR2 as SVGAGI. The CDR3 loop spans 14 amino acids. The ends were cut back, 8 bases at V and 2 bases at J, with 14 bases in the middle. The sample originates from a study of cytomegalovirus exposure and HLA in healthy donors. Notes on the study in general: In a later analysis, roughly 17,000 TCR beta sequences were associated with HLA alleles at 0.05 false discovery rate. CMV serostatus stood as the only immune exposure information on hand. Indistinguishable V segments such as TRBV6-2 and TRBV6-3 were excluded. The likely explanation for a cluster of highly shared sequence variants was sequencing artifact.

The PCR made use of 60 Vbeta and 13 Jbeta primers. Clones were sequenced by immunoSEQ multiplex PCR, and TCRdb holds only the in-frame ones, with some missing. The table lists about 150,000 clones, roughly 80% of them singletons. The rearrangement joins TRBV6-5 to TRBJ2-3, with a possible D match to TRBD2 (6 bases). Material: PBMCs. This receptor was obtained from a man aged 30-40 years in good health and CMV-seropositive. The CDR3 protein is CASAVADYTDTQYF. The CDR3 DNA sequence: TGTGCCAGCGCCGTAGCGGATTACACAGATACGCAGTATTTT.